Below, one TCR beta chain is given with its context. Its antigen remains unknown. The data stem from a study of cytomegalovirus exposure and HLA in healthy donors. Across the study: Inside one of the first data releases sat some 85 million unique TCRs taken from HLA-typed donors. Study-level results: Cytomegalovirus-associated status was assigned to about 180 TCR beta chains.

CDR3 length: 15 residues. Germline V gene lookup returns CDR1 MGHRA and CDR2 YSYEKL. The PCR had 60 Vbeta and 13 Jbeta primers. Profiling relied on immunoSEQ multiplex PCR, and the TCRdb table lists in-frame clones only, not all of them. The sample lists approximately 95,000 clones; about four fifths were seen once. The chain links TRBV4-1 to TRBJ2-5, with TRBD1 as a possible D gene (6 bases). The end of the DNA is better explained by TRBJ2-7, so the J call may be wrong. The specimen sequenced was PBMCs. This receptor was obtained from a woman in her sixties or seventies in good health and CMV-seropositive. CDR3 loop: CASSLTGQSSYEQYF. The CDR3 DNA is TGCGCCAGCAGCTTAACCGGACAGAGCTCCTACGAGCAGTACTTC.